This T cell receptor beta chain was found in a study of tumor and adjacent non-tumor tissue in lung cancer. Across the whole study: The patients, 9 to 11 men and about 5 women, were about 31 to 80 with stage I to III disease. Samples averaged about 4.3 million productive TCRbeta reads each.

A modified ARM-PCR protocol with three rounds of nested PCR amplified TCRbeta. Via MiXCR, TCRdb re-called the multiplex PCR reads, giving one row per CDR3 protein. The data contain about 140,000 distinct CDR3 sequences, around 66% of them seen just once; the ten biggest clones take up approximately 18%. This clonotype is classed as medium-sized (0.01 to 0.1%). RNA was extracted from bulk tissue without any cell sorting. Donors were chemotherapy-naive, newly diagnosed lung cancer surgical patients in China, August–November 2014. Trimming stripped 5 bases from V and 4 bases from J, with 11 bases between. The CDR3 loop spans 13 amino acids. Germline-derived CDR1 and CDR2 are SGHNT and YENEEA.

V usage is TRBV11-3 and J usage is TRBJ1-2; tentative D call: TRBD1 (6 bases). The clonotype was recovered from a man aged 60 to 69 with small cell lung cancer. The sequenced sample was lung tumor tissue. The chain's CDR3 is CASSPHRAYGYTF. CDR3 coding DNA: TGTGCCAGCAGCCCCCACAGGGCCTATGGCTACACCTTC.